The next 5 T cell receptor beta chains were all read from a single sample in a study of patients and donors after allogeneic stem cell transplantation. TCRdb used MiXCR to reprocess the RT-PCR reads, holding one entry per CDR3 protein. The sample lists over 150,000 distinct CDR3 sequences, 41% occurring once. The sample consisted of blood, either unsorted or a sorted T cell fraction (not recorded which). These receptors originate from a human donor who was either an allogeneic HSCT recipient or a stem cell or donor lymphocyte infusion donor (not recorded which). It is not recorded whose cells these are; they may come from a transplant donor.

The rearrangement links TRBV20-1 to TRBJ2-3, with TRBD2 matching 9 bases. This CDR3 is built from 15 residues. Germline CDR1 DFQATT, CDR2 SNEGSKA (reference sequence). V lost 1 base to trimming and J lost 4 bases; unmatched junction nucleotides: 6. The CDR3 DNA reads TGCAGTGCTAGAGCGGGTGGCGGGAGGGCAGATACGCAGTATTTT. Amino acid sequence: CSARAGGGRADTQYF.

The chain couples TRBV4-3 to TRBJ2-7; D may correspond to TRBD1 or TRBD2 (6 bases each). This CDR3 is 15 amino acids long. The V and J ends lost 4 bases and 3 bases respectively, with 16 bases between them. The germline CDR1 and CDR2 sequences are LGHNA and YSLEER. CDR3 sequence (DNA): TGCGCCAGCAGCCGATCGCGGGACAAAGTCTACGAGCAGTACTTC. Encoded protein: CASSRSRDKVYEQYF.

The chain has TRBV12-3 or TRBV12-4 and TRBJ1-2; the D gene is possibly TRBD1 (6 bases). The V and J ends lost 4 bases and 5 bases respectively, with 20 bases between them. This CDR3 region has 16 residues. DNA of the CDR3: TGTGCCAGCAGTTCGCCATACGCTACAGGGAAATATGGCTACACCTTC. This translates into CASSSPYATGKYGYTF.

This clonotype has only one observation. This chain links TRBV6-2 or TRBV6-3 with TRBJ2-7; possible D gene TRBD1, 6 bases. The CDR3 runs to 12 residues. V lost 9 bases, J lost 7 bases, and 16 bases lay in between. Germline assignment: CDR1 MNHEY and CDR2 SVGEGT. CDR3 nucleotide sequence: TGTGCCAGGGGGGACATACGGCGGGAGCAGTACTTC. Translating gives CARGDIRREQYF.

The chain links TRBV30 to TRBJ1-1; tentatively, D is TRBD1 (5 bases). The V end lost 0 bases, the J end lost 11 bases, and 16 bases lay between the germline ends. Germline CDR1 and CDR2: GTSNPN and SVGIG (reference sequence). The CDR3 is made up of 13 amino acids. The CDR3 region is CAWSVEGTPGAFF. The CDR3 bases are TGTGCCTGGAGTGTGGAGGGGACCCCTGGGGCTTTCTTT. Drawing the rest from reference TRBV30 and TRBJ1-1, the complete variable domain is SQTIHQWPATLVQPVGSPLSLECTVEGTSNPNLYWYRQAAGRGLQLLFYSVGIGQISSEVPQNLSASRPQDRQFILSSKKLLLSDSGFYLCAWSVEGTPGAFFGQGTRLTVV.